This entry features one T cell receptor (beta chain) sequence. The data were obtained in a study of blood T cell repertoires in COVID-19. The overall study: PBMCs, B-cell-depleted T cells, or T cells provided the cDNA or gDNA that made up the material.

Germline CDR1 reads SGHAT; CDR2 reads FQNNGV. The CDR3 extends over 14 amino acids. V lost 1 base, J lost 1 base, and 6 bases lay in between. Individuals drawn from approximately 26 US areas were roughly 18 to 95 years old. Clinical history as reported by participants underpinned cohort assignment. In the original workflow: For nucleated cells, counts were estimated from reference gene primer amplification. TCRdb's copy holds only in-frame clones and misses some; the assay was immunoSEQ multiplex PCR. The V and J calls and clone size come from that table; D and trimming were worked out from the DNA. The repertoire holds around 300,000 clones, with roughly 91% as singletons.

Specimen: PBMCs or T cells enriched from blood (not recorded which). This chain uses TRBV11-2 with TRBJ2-3; a weak D match, TRBD2 (5 bases). The sequence came from a woman in her sixties who had recovered from COVID-19. CDR3 nucleotide sequence: TGTGCCAGCAGCTTAGCCGGGGGCACAGATACGCAGTATTTT. Its translation is CASSLAGGTDTQYF.